This TCR beta chain was sequenced for a study of blood T cell repertoires in COVID-19. In the study overall: PBMCs, B-cell-depleted T cells, or T cells provided the cDNA or gDNA that made up the material.

The protocol was immunoSEQ multiplex PCR, while the TCRdb copy is restricted to in-frame clones and leaves out a portion. The sample lists about 310,000 clones; roughly 84% were seen once. This clone came up a few times. Other DNA sequences in this specimen translate into the identical CDR3. Trimming took 0 bases from V and 7 from J, leaving 13 bases between them. The CDR3 has 14 residues. The germline CDR1 and CDR2 sequences are MNHEY and SVGEGT. The gene calls are TRBV6-2 or TRBV6-3 and TRBJ2-7; a weak D match, TRBD2 (7 bases). Sample: peripheral blood. The sequence came from a man in his fifties with active or convalescent COVID-19. DNA of the CDR3: TGTGCCAGCAGTTACTCTGCGGGGGCGTATGAGCAGTACTTC. Residues: CASSYSAGAYEQYF.